This entry concerns a single T cell receptor beta chain. Source study methods: Quantification of nucleated cells was approximated via reference gene primer amplification. Clones were sequenced by immunoSEQ multiplex PCR, and TCRdb holds only the in-frame ones, with some missing. That table is the source of V, J and clone size, and D and trimming were worked out from the DNA. The sample carries around 160,000 clones, over 75% recorded once. The sample is drawn from a study of blood T cell repertoires in COVID-19. As for the study in general: Whether acute or convalescent, the COVID-19 samples came from the United States, Italy and Spain. T cells, B-cell-depleted T cells, or PBMCs provided the cDNA or gDNA that served as material.

The CDR3 contains 15 residues. The germline gives CDR1 SGHRS, CDR2 YFSETQ. V was cut by 4 bases and J by 0 bases, with 10 bases left in between. The material sequenced was peripheral blood. The chain uses TRBV5-1 and TRBJ1-4; no firm D call. This receptor was obtained from a man aged 55-75 years with active or convalescent COVID-19. The CDR3 DNA reads TGCGCCAGCAGCGTCGACACCACAACTAATGAAAAACTGTTTTTT. Translating it yields CASSVDTTTNEKLFF.